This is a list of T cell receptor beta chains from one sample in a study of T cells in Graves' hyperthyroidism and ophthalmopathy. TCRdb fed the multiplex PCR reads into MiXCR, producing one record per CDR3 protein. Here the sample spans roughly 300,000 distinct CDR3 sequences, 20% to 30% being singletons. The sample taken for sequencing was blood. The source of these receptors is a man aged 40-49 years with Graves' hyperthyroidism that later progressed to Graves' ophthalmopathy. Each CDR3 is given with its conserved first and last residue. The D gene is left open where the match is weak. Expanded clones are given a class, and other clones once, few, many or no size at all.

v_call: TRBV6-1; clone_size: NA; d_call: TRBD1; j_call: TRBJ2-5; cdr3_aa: CASSLGQGATQYF; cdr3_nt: TGTGCCAGCAGTCTAGGACAGGGAGCGACCCAGTACTTC
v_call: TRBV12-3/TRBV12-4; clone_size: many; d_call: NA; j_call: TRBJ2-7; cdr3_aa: CASSYHRAYEQYF; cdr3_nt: TGTGCCAGCAGTTACCACAGGGCCTACGAGCAGTACTTC
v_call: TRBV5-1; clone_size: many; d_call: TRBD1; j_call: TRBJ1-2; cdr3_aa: CASSSGQGSYGYTF; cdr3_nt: TGCGCCAGCAGTTCTGGACAGGGCTCCTATGGCTACACCTTC
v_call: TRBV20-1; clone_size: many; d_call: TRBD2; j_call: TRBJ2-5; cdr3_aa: CSATAGVGETQYF; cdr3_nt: TGCAGTGCTACGGCGGGAGTCGGAGAGACCCAGTACTTC
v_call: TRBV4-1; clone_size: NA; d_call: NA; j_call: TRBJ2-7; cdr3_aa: CASAGDSSYEQYF; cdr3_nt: TGCGCCAGCGCAGGGGACTCTTCCTACGAGCAGTACTTC
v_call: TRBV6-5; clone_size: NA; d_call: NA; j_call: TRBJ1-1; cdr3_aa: CASSYLDRPTEAFF; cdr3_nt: TGTGCCAGCAGTTACTTGGACCGGCCCACTGAAGCTTTCTTT
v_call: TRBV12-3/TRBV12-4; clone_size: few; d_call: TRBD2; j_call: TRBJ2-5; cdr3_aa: CASSLGDSGREETQYF; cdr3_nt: TGTGCCAGCAGTTTAGGTGATAGCGGGAGGGAAGAGACCCAGTACTTC
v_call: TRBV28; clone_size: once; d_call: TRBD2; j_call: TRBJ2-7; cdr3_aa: CASSIAGDSGEQYF; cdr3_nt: TGTGCCAGCAGCATAGCGGGAGATTCTGGCGAGCAGTACTTC
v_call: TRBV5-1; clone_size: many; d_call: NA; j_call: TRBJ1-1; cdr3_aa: CASSLSFEAFF; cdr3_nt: TGCGCCAGCAGCTTATCGTTTGAAGCTTTCTTT
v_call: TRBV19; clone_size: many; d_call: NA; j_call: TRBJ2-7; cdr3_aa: CASSRGSGVSREQYF; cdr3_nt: TGTGCCAGTAGTAGAGGGTCGGGAGTATCCCGCGAGCAGTACTTC
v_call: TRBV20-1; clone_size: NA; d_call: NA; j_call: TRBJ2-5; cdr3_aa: CSARNSRLAEETQYF; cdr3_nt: TGCAGTGCTAGGAACTCTAGGCTAGCAGAAGAGACCCAGTACTTC
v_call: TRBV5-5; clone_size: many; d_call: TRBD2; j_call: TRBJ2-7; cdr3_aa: CASSPGLASSYEQYF; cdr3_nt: TGTGCCAGCAGCCCCGGACTAGCGAGTTCCTACGAGCAGTACTTC
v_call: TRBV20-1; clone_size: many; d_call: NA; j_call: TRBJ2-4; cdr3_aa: CSARDLRRGKNIQYF; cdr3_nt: TGCAGTGCTAGAGATCTACGGAGGGGGAAAAACATTCAGTACTTC
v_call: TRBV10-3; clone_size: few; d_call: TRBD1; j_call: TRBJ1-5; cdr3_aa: CANTPGTGGVSQPQHF; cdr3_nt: TGTGCCAACACCCCGGGGACAGGGGGCGTATCTCAGCCCCAGCATTTT
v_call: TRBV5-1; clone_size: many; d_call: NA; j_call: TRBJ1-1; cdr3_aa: CASSFNQGSATEAFF; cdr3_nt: TGCGCCAGCAGCTTCAACCAGGGAAGCGCGACTGAAGCTTTCTTT
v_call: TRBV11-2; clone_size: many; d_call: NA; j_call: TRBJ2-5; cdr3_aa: CASSLATGQETQYF; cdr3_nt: TGTGCCAGCAGCTTAGCTACAGGTCAGGAGACCCAGTACTTC
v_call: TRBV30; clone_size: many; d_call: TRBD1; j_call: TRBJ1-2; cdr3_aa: CAWRTGGFFGYTF; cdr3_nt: TGTGCCTGGAGGACAGGGGGCTTTTTTGGCTACACCTTC
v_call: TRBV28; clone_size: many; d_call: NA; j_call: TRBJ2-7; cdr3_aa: CASSLLTTSGLHEQYF; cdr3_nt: TGTGCCAGCAGTTTATTAACCACTAGTGGTCTCCACGAGCAGTACTTC
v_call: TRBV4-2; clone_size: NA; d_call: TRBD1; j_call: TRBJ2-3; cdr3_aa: CASSQNPGQGGTDTQYF; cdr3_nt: TGTGCCAGCAGCCAAAACCCGGGACAGGGCGGGACAGATACGCAGTATTTT
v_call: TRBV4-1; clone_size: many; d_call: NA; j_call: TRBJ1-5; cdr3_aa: CASSQEPVAQPQHF; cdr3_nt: TGCGCCAGCAGCCAAGAGCCAGTTGCTCAGCCCCAGCATTTT
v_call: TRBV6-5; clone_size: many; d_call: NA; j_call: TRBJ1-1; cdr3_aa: CASTPDRSSEAFF; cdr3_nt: TGTGCCAGCACCCCCGACAGGTCGTCTGAAGCTTTCTTT
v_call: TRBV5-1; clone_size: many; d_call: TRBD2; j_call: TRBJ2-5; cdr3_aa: CASSASGSGRETQYF; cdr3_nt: TGCGCCAGCAGCGCTAGCGGGAGTGGAAGGGAGACCCAGTACTTC
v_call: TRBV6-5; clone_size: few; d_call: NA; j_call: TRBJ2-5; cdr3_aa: CASSYSEAGFGTQYF; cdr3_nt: TGTGCCAGCAGTTACTCCGAAGCCGGGTTCGGGACCCAGTACTTC
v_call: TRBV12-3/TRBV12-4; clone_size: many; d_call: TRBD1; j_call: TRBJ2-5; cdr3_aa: CASSPTGGQETQYF; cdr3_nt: TGTGCCAGCAGTCCGACAGGGGGCCAGGAGACCCAGTACTTC
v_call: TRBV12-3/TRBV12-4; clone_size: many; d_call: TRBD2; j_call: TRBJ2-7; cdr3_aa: CASSSGLAGIYEQYF; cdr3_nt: TGTGCCAGCAGCTCCGGACTAGCGGGAATCTACGAGCAGTACTTC
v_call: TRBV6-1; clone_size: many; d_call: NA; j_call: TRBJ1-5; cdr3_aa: CASRTGGLYSNQPQHF; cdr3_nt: TGTGCCAGCAGGACCGGGGGGTTGTATAGCAATCAGCCCCAGCATTTT
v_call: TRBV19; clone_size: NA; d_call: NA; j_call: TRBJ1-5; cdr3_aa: CASSILGNSNQPQHF; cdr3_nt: TGTGCCAGTAGTATATTGGGTAATAGCAATCAGCCCCAGCATTTT
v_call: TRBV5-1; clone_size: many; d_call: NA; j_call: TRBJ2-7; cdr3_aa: CASSFIGGRTSYEQYF; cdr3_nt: TGCGCCAGCAGCTTCATTGGTGGGCGGACATCCTACGAGCAGTACTTC
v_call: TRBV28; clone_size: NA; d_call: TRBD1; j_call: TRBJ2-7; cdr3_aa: CASSLGTGRTYEQYF; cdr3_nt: TGTGCCAGCAGTTTAGGGACAGGCCGGACCTACGAGCAGTACTTC